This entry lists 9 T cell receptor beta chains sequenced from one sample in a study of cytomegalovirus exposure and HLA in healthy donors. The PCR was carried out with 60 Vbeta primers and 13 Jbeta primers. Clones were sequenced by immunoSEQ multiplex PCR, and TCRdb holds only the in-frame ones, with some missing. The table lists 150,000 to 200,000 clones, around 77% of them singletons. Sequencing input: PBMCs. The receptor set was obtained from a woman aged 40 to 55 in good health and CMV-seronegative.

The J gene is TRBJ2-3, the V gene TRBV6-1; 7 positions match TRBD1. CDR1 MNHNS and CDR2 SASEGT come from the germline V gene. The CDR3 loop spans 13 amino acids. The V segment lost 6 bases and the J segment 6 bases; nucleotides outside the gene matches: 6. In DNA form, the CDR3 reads TGTGCCAGCAGGGACAGGTGGGGGGATACGCAGTATTTT. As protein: CASRDRWGDTQYF.

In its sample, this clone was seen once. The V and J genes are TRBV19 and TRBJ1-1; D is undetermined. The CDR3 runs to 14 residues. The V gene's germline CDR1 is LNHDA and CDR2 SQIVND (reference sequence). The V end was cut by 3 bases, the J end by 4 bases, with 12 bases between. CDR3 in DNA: TGTGCCAGTAGTATGGATCACGGGAGCACTGAAGCTTTCTTT. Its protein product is CASSMDHGSTEAFF.

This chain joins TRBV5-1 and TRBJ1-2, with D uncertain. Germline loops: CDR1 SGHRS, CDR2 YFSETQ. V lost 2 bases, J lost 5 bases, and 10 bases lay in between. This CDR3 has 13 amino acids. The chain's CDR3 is CASSFGLEYGYTF. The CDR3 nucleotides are TGCGCCAGCAGCTTCGGTCTAGAATATGGCTACACCTTC.

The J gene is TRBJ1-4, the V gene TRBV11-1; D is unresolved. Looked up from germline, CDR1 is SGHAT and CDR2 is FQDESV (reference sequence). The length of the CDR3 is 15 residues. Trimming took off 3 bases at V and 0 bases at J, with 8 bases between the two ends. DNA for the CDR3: TGTGCCAGCAGCTTCGGAGGATCAACTAATGAAAAACTGTTTTTT. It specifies CASSFGGSTNEKLFF.

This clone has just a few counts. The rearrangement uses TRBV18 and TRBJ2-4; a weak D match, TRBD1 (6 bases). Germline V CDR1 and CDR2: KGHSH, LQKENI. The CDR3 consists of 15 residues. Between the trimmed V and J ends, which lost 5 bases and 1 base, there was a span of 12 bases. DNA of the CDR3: TGTGCCAGCTCAAAAACAGGGTCGGCCAAAAACATTCAGTACTTC. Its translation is CASSKTGSAKNIQYF.

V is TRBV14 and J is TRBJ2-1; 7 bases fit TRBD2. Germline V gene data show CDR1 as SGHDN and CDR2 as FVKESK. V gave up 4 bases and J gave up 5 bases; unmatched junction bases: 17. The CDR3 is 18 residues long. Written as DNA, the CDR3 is TGTGCCAGCAGCCTTTCTAAGACTAGCCGTTGGGACCACAATGAGCAGTTCTTC. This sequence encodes CASSLSKTSRWDHNEQFF.

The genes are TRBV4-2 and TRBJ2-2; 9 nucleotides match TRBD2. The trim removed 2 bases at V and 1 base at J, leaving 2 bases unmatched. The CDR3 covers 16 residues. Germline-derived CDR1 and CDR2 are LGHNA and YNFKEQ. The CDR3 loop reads CASSQLAGVNTGELFF. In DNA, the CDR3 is TGTGCCAGCAGCCAATTAGCGGGGGTGAACACCGGGGAGCTGTTTTTT.

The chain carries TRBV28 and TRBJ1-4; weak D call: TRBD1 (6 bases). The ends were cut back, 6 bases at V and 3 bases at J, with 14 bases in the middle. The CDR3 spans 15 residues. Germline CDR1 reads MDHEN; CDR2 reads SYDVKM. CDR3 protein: CASRPYTGSNEKLFF. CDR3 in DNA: TGTGCCAGCAGGCCCTATACAGGGTCTAATGAAAAACTGTTTTTT.

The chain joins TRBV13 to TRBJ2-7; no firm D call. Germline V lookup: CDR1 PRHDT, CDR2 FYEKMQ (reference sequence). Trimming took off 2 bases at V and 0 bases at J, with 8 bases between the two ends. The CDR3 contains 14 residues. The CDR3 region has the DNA TGTGCCAGCAGCTTAAGCAGGCCCTCCTACGAGCAGTACTTC. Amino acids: CASSLSRPSYEQYF.